The TCR beta chain described here comes from a study of blood T cell repertoires in COVID-19. Study information: From the United States, Italy and Spain came samples of acute and convalescent COVID-19.

Ages ranged from about 18 to 90 years, with residence in 20 to 30 US areas. Participants reported their clinical history, and cohort assignment relied on those reports. Donors in Cohort 3 counted as recovered after two negative PCRs, clearance, or symptom resolution. Generated by immunoSEQ multiplex PCR, the TCRdb table keeps only in-frame clones and is missing some. The sample records about 270,000 clones, roughly nine tenths being singletons. Sample: PBMCs or T cells enriched from blood (not recorded which). This TCR derives from a woman aged 18 to 35 who had recovered from COVID-19.

In nucleotides, the CDR3 is TGTGCCAGCAGTTCGCTAGCGGGGAGATTTGGGAATGAGCAGTTCTTC. Protein: CASSSLAGRFGNEQFF. The chain carries TRBV6-5 and TRBJ2-1; 9 bases agree with TRBD2. There are 16 residues in the CDR3. With V trimmed by 4 bases and J by 7 bases, 11 bases remained unmatched. Per germline, CDR1 MNHEY and CDR2 SVGAGI.